What follows are 26 T cell receptor beta chains derived from one specimen sequenced in a study of cytomegalovirus exposure and HLA in healthy donors. Both 60 Vbeta primers and 13 Jbeta primers went into the PCR. Sequencing was performed with immunoSEQ multiplex PCR; in TCRdb, only in-frame clones are kept and a portion is missing. The sample lists around 150,000 clones, almost 85% seen once, with approximately 1.5% in the top ten. The sample consisted of PBMCs. The receptor source for this set is a man between 25 and 39 years old in good health and CMV-seropositive.

V is TRBV28 and J is TRBJ2-3; 7 bases align to TRBD2. The CDR3 runs 16 residues. CDR1 and CDR2 (germline): MDHEN, SYDVKM. J was trimmed by 1 base and V by 4 bases; bases with no gene match: 8. CDR3 loop: CASSSLASSGTDTQYF. In DNA, the CDR3 is TGTGCCAGCAGTTCACTAGCGAGCTCTGGCACAGATACGCAGTATTTT. The variable domain in full, completed from reference TRBV28 and TRBJ2-3, reads DVKVTQSSRYLVKRTGEKVFLECVQDMDHENMFWYRQDPGLGLRLIYFSYDVKMKEKGDIPEGYSVSREKKERFSLILESASTNQTSMYLCASSSLASSGTDTQYFGPGTRLTVL.

This clone was counted a single time. V gene TRBV9 combines with J gene TRBJ2-5; TRBD2 aligns across 12 bases. The CDR3 length is 16 residues. V lost 2 bases, J lost 5 bases, and 7 bases stayed unmatched. The germline CDR1 and CDR2 sequences are SGDLS and YYNGEE. The CDR3 coding sequence is TGTGCCAGCAGCGTGTCTAGCGGGGGGGCTAGGGAGACCCAGTACTTC. Amino acid sequence: CASSVSSGGARETQYF.

The chain joins TRBV7-6 to TRBJ2-3, with D unresolved. CDR1 is SGHVS, CDR2 FNYEAQ, per germline. Trimming removed 2 bases at V and 3 bases at J, with 12 bases between. This CDR3 region has 15 residues. CDR3 loop: CASSLSGVATDTQYF. CDR3 bases: TGTGCCAGCAGCTTAAGTGGAGTTGCAACAGATACGCAGTATTTT.

This clone was seen a handful of times. Here the CDR3 DNA reads TGTGCCAGTAGTAGGGACAGGGGAGCCCCTGGGGCCAACGTCCTGACTTTC. Its protein is CASSRDRGAPGANVLTF. The chain couples TRBV19 to TRBJ2-6, with 10 bases matching TRBD1. The CDR3 totals 17 residues. The germline V gene encodes CDR1 LNHDA and CDR2 SQIVND (reference sequence). Trimming took 4 bases from V and 2 from J; bases not matched to a gene: 5.

The chain uses TRBV7-8 and TRBJ2-7; D ambiguous. CDR1 SGHVS and CDR2 FQNEAQ come from the germline V gene. Trimming shortened V by 3 bases and J by 3 bases, and 15 bases separated the two germline ends. This CDR3 is built from 15 residues. The CDR3 here is CASSFGTTSFYEQYF. Written as DNA, the CDR3 is TGTGCCAGCAGCTTTGGCACTACGTCTTTCTACGAGCAGTACTTC. Filled out from reference TRBV7-8 and TRBJ2-7, the complete variable domain reads GAGVSQSPRYKVAKRGQDVALRCDPISGHVSLFWYQQALGQGPEFLTYFQNEAQLDKSGLPSDRFFAERPEGSVSTLKIQRTQQEDSAVYLCASSFGTTSFYEQYFGPGTRLTVT.

The genes are TRBV9 and TRBJ2-3, with D maybe TRBD2 (5 bases). V lost 1 base and J 5 bases, leaving 11 bases between the germline ends. The CDR3 has 14 residues. Germline V gene lookup returns CDR1 SGDLS and CDR2 YYNGEE. The chain's CDR3 is CASSVSGGKDTQYF. The CDR3 nucleotides read TGTGCCAGCAGCGTATCAGGAGGTAAAGATACGCAGTATTTT.

The chain links TRBV11-3 to TRBJ2-7, with TRBD2 matching 8 bases. The ends lost 0 bases at V and 3 bases at J; junction bases unmatched: 1. CDR1 is SGHNT and CDR2 is YENEEA in the germline V gene. The CDR3 loop spans 14 amino acids. CDR3 loop: CASSLDSGIYEQYF. CDR3 bases: TGTGCCAGCAGCTTAGATAGCGGGATCTACGAGCAGTACTTC.

V gene TRBV2 combines with J gene TRBJ2-7; TRBD1 aligns across 8 bases. CDR1 and CDR2 from the germline V gene are SNHLY and FYNNEI. This CDR3 is 14 amino acids long. J was trimmed by 4 bases and V by 6 bases; bases with no gene match: 8. The CDR3 reads CASRNQGAGYEQYF. CDR3 coding DNA: TGTGCCAGCAGGAACCAGGGGGCGGGGTACGAGCAGTACTTC.

The rearrangement joins TRBV14 to TRBJ2-5; TRBD2 matches 10 bases. The V segment lost 4 bases and the J segment 2 bases; nucleotides outside the gene matches: 4. CDR3 length: 15 residues. Germline V lookup: CDR1 SGHDN, CDR2 FVKESK. The CDR3 bases are TGTGCCAGCAGCCGTCGGACTAGCGGACAAGAGACCCAGTACTTC. It codes for CASSRRTSGQETQYF.

Comment on this clone: Other DNA sequences within the sample encode an identical CDR3. This chain uses TRBV5-1 with TRBJ1-6; D call uncertain. There are 13 residues in the CDR3. From germline, CDR1 is SGHRS and CDR2 YFSETQ. The V end lost 0 bases, the J end lost 10 bases, and 8 bases lay between the germline ends. The chain's CDR3 is CASSLGQPSPLHF. Written as DNA, the CDR3 is TGCGCCAGCAGCTTGGGACAACCCTCACCCCTCCACTTT.

The chain uses TRBV20-1 and TRBJ2-7; possibly TRBD1 for D (6 bases). Germline assignment: CDR1 DFQATT and CDR2 SNEGSKA (reference sequence). Trimming took off 4 bases at V and 3 bases at J, with 7 bases between the two ends. This CDR3 spans 11 amino acids. As DNA, the CDR3 is TGCAGTGCTAAGACAGGCTACGAGCAGTACTTC. This sequence encodes CSAKTGYEQYF.

V is TRBV6-1 and J is TRBJ2-4, with 8 bases that match TRBD1. Trimming at V came to 11 bases and at J to 1 base, leaving 10 bases not matched to a gene. This CDR3 contains 15 residues. Germline V CDR1 and CDR2: MNHNS, SASEGT. The CDR3 sequence is CAADIQGVAKNIQYF. CDR3 nucleotide sequence: TGTGCCGCCGATATACAGGGGGTGGCCAAAAACATTCAGTACTTC.

J is TRBJ1-3 and V is TRBV7-9; TRBD1 agrees at 10 bases. This CDR3 spans 18 amino acids. V was pared by 5 bases and J by 8 bases, with 18 bases of the junction left unmatched. Germline V CDR1 and CDR2: SEHNR, FQNEAQ (reference sequence). This CDR3 reads CASSPTGTGVDWVDTIYF. DNA of the CDR3: TGTGCCAGCAGCCCTACCGGGACAGGGGTAGATTGGGTGGACACCATATATTTT.

This chain joins TRBV7-9 and TRBJ1-2, with 9 bases lining up with TRBD1. V trimming: 5 bases; J trimming: 2 bases; junction bases outside the gene matches: 6. The V gene's germline CDR1 is SEHNR and CDR2 FQNEAQ (reference sequence). The CDR3 has 15 residues. CDR3 DNA sequence: TGTGCCAGCAGCCTGGGAACAGGGGGCAACTATGGCTACACCTTC. The encoded protein is CASSLGTGGNYGYTF.

This clone was picked up a small number of times. This chain connects TRBV7-9 to TRBJ2-7; a weak D match, TRBD2 (5 bases). The CDR3 spans 15 residues. Deletions cut 5 bases from V and 2 bases from J, with 16 bases between. The germline CDR1 and CDR2 sequences are SEHNR and FQNEAQ (reference sequence). The CDR3 bases are TGTGCCAGCAGCCCCCCCCTCGGGGTCCCCTACGAGCAGTACTTC. Translated: CASSPPLGVPYEQYF.

CDR3 bases: TGTGCCAGAAGTCGTAGACTAGCGGGGGGGAGCACCGGGGAGCTGTTTTTT. This codes for CARSRRLAGGSTGELFF. The V gene is TRBV5-3, the J gene TRBJ2-2, with 14 nucleotides matching TRBD2. TRBV5-3 qualifies as an ORF whose function is uncertain. The CDR3 consists of 17 residues. V was pared by 5 bases and J by 4 bases, with 7 bases of the junction left unmatched.

The chain links TRBV18 to TRBJ2-3; 7 bases align to TRBD2. This CDR3 has 18 residues. Germline values: CDR1 KGHSH, CDR2 LQKENI. The ends lost 0 bases at V and 1 base at J; junction bases unmatched: 10. The CDR3 DNA sequence: TGTGCCAGCTCACCACCATATATTAGCGGGCGAGGCACAGATACGCAGTATTTT. Translated, it gives CASSPPYISGRGTDTQYF.

The gene calls are TRBV28 and TRBJ2-7, with 10 bases that match TRBD1. The CDR3 contains 15 residues. V trimming: 5 bases; J trimming: 1 base; junction bases outside the gene matches: 5. Germline lookup yields CDR1 MDHEN and CDR2 SYDVKM. The CDR3 bases are TGTGCCAGCAGTGTGACAGGGGGCAGTTCCTACGAGCAGTACTTC. Translated: CASSVTGGSSYEQYF.

The gene calls are TRBV11-2 and TRBJ2-2; tentative D call: TRBD1 (6 bases). This CDR3 comprises 18 residues. The V end lost 2 bases, the J end lost 5 bases, and 21 bases lay between the germline ends. Germline-derived CDR1 and CDR2 are SGHAT and FQNNGV. The CDR3 loop reads CASSLTLSRGIDTGELFF. The CDR3 nucleotides are TGTGCCAGCAGCTTAACTCTGTCGAGGGGGATCGATACCGGGGAGCTGTTTTTT.

J is TRBJ2-3 and V is TRBV2, with 7 bases aligning to TRBD2. CDR1 is SNHLY, CDR2 FYNNEI, per germline. This CDR3 is built from 14 residues. V trimming: 5 bases; J trimming: 2 bases; junction bases outside the gene matches: 4. This chain's CDR3 is CASSLRGDTDTQYF. CDR3 bases: TGTGCCAGCAGTCTTCGGGGGGACACAGATACGCAGTATTTT.

This chain joins TRBV7-7 and TRBJ2-5; TRBD1 aligns across 9 bases. The germline V gene encodes CDR1 SSHAT and CDR2 FNYEAQ (reference sequence). The CDR3 covers 14 residues. The V and J ends lost 5 bases and 11 bases, in that order; junction bases with no gene match: 12. The CDR3 region is CASSPQQGAGEQYF. The CDR3 DNA follows: TGTGCCAGCAGCCCCCAACAGGGGGCGGGGGAGCAGTACTTC.

DNA for the CDR3: TGTGCCAGCAGCTCCCGGGACAGGGGCGAGCAGTACTTC. This codes for CASSSRDRGEQYF. The chain recombines TRBV11-1 with TRBJ2-7; 10 bases are shared with TRBD1. This CDR3 contains 13 residues. Germline CDR1 and CDR2: SGHAT and FQDESV (reference sequence). J lost 6 bases, V lost 4 bases, and 3 bases had no gene match.

The chain is built from TRBV18 and TRBJ1-1; maybe TRBD1 (6 bases). CDR3 length: 15 amino acids. V lost 3 bases and J 1 base, leaving 12 bases between the germline ends. The germline V gene encodes CDR1 KGHSH and CDR2 LQKENI. The CDR3 region is CASSPQTGENTEAFF. CDR3 in DNA: TGTGCCAGCTCACCCCAGACAGGAGAGAACACTGAAGCTTTCTTT.

V and J are TRBV7-9 and TRBJ2-7; 7 bases are a match to TRBD2. V lost 1 base and J lost 3; bases outside the gene matches: 6. The CDR3 extends over 15 amino acids. The germline V gene encodes CDR1 SEHNR and CDR2 FQNEAQ (reference sequence). DNA of the CDR3: TGTGCCAGCAGCTTAGAGGAACTAGCGAGCTACGAGCAGTACTTC. It translates to CASSLEELASYEQYF. Looking up the rest from reference TRBV7-9 and TRBJ2-7 gives the full variable domain: DTGVSQNPRHKITKRGQNVTFRCDPISEHNRLYWYRQTLGQGPEFLTYFQNEAQLEKSRLLSDRFSAERPKGSFSTLEIQRTEQGDSAMYLCASSLEELASYEQYFGPGTRLTVT.

This clone showed up just a few times. V is TRBV7-9 and J is TRBJ1-1; D gene uncertain. Per the germline V gene, CDR1 is SEHNR and CDR2 is FQNEAQ (reference sequence). The ends were cut back, 5 bases at V and 1 base at J, with 8 bases in the middle. The CDR3 loop spans 13 amino acids. In DNA form, the CDR3 reads TGTGCCAGCAGCCTGCTCGGGAACACTGAAGCTTTCTTT. Its protein product is CASSLLGNTEAFF. Based on the CDR3 plus reference TRBV7-9 and TRBJ1-1, the full variable domain is DTGVSQNPRHKITKRGQNVTFRCDPISEHNRLYWYRQTLGQGPEFLTYFQNEAQLEKSRLLSDRFSAERPKGSFSTLEIQRTEQGDSAMYLCASSLLGNTEAFFGQGTRLTVV.

The CDR3 is CASSPPRRSYEQYF. As DNA, the CDR3 is TGTGCCAGCAGCCCCCCTAGACGTTCCTACGAGCAGTACTTC. V gene TRBV7-9 combines with J gene TRBJ2-7; D gene ambiguous. V was cut by 5 bases and J by 1 base, with 12 bases left in between. The CDR3 is 14 amino acids. Germline loops: CDR1 SEHNR, CDR2 FQNEAQ (reference sequence).